The 20 T cell receptor beta chains presented below share a single source sample, sequenced in a study of T cells after yellow fever vaccination. One entry per CDR3 protein, called by TCRdb with MiXCR from the 5' RACE reads. The sample lists some 300,000 distinct CDR3 sequences, around 3.9% seen once, with about a quarter in the top ten. This specimen consisted of PBMCs, obtained on the day of the yellow fever booster vaccination. The receptors here all came from a man younger than 35 who received the YFV17D yellow fever vaccine.

V usage is TRBV29-1 and J usage is TRBJ1-2, with D unresolved. The CDR3 consists of 11 residues. The germline V gene has CDR1 SQVTM and CDR2 ANQGSEA. V lost 0 bases to trimming and J lost 10 bases, with 9 bases between them. The CDR3 region has the DNA TGCAGCGTTGAAGATCTAGGAGTCTACACCTTC. This gives the protein CSVEDLGVYTF. Full variable domain (missing parts from reference TRBV29-1 and TRBJ1-2): SAVISQKPSRDICQRGTSLTIQCQVDSQVTMMFWYRQQPGQSLTLIATANQGSEATYESGFVIDKFPISRPNLTFSTLTVSNMSPEDSSIYLCSVEDLGVYTFGSGTRLTVV.

The chain recombines TRBV12-3 or TRBV12-4 with TRBJ1-6; 7 nucleotides match TRBD1. After removal of 5 bases from V and 5 bases from J, the junction contained 6 bases not matched to a gene. The CDR3 is 15 residues long. The CDR3 DNA sequence: TGTGCCAGCAGTCCGACAGGGTACAATAATTCACCCCTCCACTTT. Translating it yields CASSPTGYNNSPLHF.

The chain employs TRBV27 and TRBJ2-7; 7 bases are shared with TRBD2. J lost 0 bases, V lost 10 bases, and 12 bases had no gene match. The CDR3 is 15 amino acids. In germline, CDR1 is MNHEY, CDR2 SMNVEV (reference sequence). This CDR3 is CATSPRGRSSYEQYF. CDR3 coding DNA: TGTGCCACCTCCCCGCGGGGGAGAAGCTCCTACGAGCAGTACTTC.

This chain joins TRBV28 and TRBJ2-1; 16 nucleotides match TRBD2. CDR1 and CDR2 from the germline V gene are MDHEN and SYDVKM. The CDR3 is 18 residues long. The V segment lost 6 bases and the J segment 8 bases; nucleotides outside the gene matches: 13. CDR3 DNA sequence: TGTGCCAGCAGCGGGACTAGCGGGGGGGCCATCCCTGACGATGAGCAGTTCTTC. Protein sequence: CASSGTSGGAIPDDEQFF.

This clonotype occurred many times. The chain combines TRBV12-3 or TRBV12-4 with TRBJ1-5; no reliable D call. V was cut by 2 bases and J by 5 bases, with 7 bases left in between. The CDR3 totals 13 residues. CDR3 sequence reads: CASSLRLDQPQHF. The CDR3 coding sequence is TGTGCCAGCAGTTTAAGGTTGGATCAGCCCCAGCATTTT.

This clonotype has just a few counts. The chain carries TRBV20-1 and TRBJ1-5; D perhaps matches TRBD1 (5 bases). The CDR3 runs 13 residues. Between the trimmed V and J ends, which lost 1 base and 3 bases, there was a span of 7 bases. Germline V gene lookup returns CDR1 DFQATT and CDR2 SNEGSKA (reference sequence). The CDR3 DNA reads as TGCAGTGCTAGAGGACAGCTCAATCAGCCCCAGCATTTT. Its translation is CSARGQLNQPQHF.

The chain couples TRBV5-4 to TRBJ1-5; 10 positions match TRBD1. Per the germline V gene, CDR1 is SGHNT and CDR2 is YYREEE (reference sequence). V dropped 4 bases and J dropped 6; count of bases not matched to a gene: 1. There are 13 residues in the CDR3. For the CDR3, the DNA is TGTGCCAGCAGCGGGGACAGGGGTCAGCCCCAGCATTTT. This encodes CASSGDRGQPQHF.

This CDR3 reads CSAPTPPRGPNEQFF. CDR3 coding DNA: TGCAGTGCCCCAACCCCTCCTCGGGGCCCCAATGAGCAGTTCTTC. The chain employs TRBV20-1 and TRBJ2-1; D is possibly TRBD1 or TRBD2 (5 bases each). This CDR3 is built from 15 residues. V shed 6 bases and J shed 6 bases, with 21 bases lying between them. Per germline, CDR1 DFQATT and CDR2 SNEGSKA (reference sequence).

This clonotype was observed a few times. The chain is built from TRBV20-1 and TRBJ2-2, with D possibly matching TRBD2 (6 bases). V shed 5 bases and J shed 4 bases, with 14 bases lying between them. This CDR3 has 14 residues. Germline CDR1 reads DFQATT; CDR2 reads SNEGSKA (reference sequence). Written as DNA, the CDR3 is TGCAGTGCTCCCAAAGGCGGGGCCACCGGGGAGCTGTTTTTT. This translates into CSAPKGGATGELFF.

This clonotype was detected only a few times. The chain employs TRBV27 and TRBJ2-5; no reliable D call. Germline CDR1 and CDR2: MNHEY and SMNVEV (reference sequence). V dropped 3 bases and J dropped 5 bases, with 13 bases sitting between them. The CDR3 runs 14 residues. CDR3 coding DNA: TGTGCCAGCAGTTTTGGGCCAGCCGGCGAGACCCAGTACTTC. Translated, it gives CASSFGPAGETQYF.

This clonotype occurred many times. The J gene is TRBJ2-2, the V gene TRBV7-3, with 9 nucleotides matching TRBD1. V lost 5 bases to trimming and J lost 7 bases; unmatched junction nucleotides: 11. Germline-derived CDR1 and CDR2 are SGHTA and FQGTGA. The CDR3 covers 16 residues. The CDR3: CASSPRTDRGIGELFF. In DNA, the CDR3 is TGTGCCAGCAGCCCGAGAACCGACAGGGGGATCGGGGAGCTGTTTTTT.

This clonotype showed up many times. This chain links TRBV7-9 with TRBJ1-6; D possibly corresponds to TRBD1 (5 bases). V was cut by 6 bases and J by 6 bases, with 12 bases left in between. Germline assignment: CDR1 SEHNR and CDR2 FQNEAQ (reference sequence). CDR3 length: 14 residues. The CDR3 nucleotides are TGTGCCAGCAGTGGTGGGGGATTTAATTCACCCCTCCACTTT. The encoded protein is CASSGGGFNSPLHF.

This clonotype was seen many times. The chain carries TRBV5-1 and TRBJ2-3; 8 nucleotides line up with TRBD1. CDR1 and CDR2 from the germline V gene are SGHRS and YFSETQ. This CDR3 region has 16 residues. Germline trimming cut 7 bases from V and 2 bases from J; bases unmatched to any gene: 12. DNA for the CDR3: TGCGCCAGCGGTTCCGGGACAGGACAACCCACAGATACGCAGTATTTT. Translating it yields CASGSGTGQPTDTQYF.

There are many counts of this clonotype. The V gene is TRBV6-5, the J gene TRBJ2-5; 8 bases line up with TRBD2. The CDR3 spans 17 residues. The trim removed 4 bases at V and 4 bases at J, leaving 14 bases unmatched. Germline V gene lookup returns CDR1 MNHEY and CDR2 SVGAGI. The CDR3 sequence is CASSLGLGGAGGETQYF. CDR3 sequence (DNA): TGTGCCAGCAGTTTAGGACTCGGGGGGGCCGGTGGAGAGACCCAGTACTTC.

This clonotype has a count of ten or more. The CDR3 bases are TGTGCCAGCAGTGTTACGGGGGGCCGAGATACGCAGTATTTT. Protein sequence: CASSVTGGRDTQYF. The chain is built from TRBV2 and TRBJ2-3; possibly TRBD2 for D (7 bases). Germline CDR1 reads SNHLY; CDR2 reads FYNNEI. V shed 4 bases and J shed 5 bases, with 13 bases lying between them. The CDR3 contains 14 residues.

There are many counts of this clonotype. The V gene is TRBV7-2, the J gene TRBJ2-1; D possibly corresponds to TRBD1 (5 bases). Trimming cost V 4 bases and J 9 bases, with 13 bases left between them. This CDR3 region has 13 residues. CDR1 is SGHTA, CDR2 FQGNSA, per germline. The CDR3 sequence is CASSSRPQGEQFF. The CDR3 DNA is TGTGCCAGCAGCTCGAGACCCCAGGGTGAGCAGTTCTTC.

The rearrangement links TRBV5-5 to TRBJ2-4, with D perhaps matching TRBD2 (6 bases). This CDR3 is 13 amino acids long. V was clipped by 0 bases and J by 6 bases, with 7 bases between them. CDR1 and CDR2 from the germline V gene are SGHKS and YYEKEE (reference sequence). CDR3 sequence reads: CASSLGDLNIQYF. The CDR3 nucleotides read TGTGCCAGCAGCTTGGGGGACTTAAACATTCAGTACTTC.

This clonotype was found a few times. The V call is TRBV21-1, the J call TRBJ1-4; the table calls TRBD1, which could not be checked here. TRBV21-1 is flagged as a pseudogene. This CDR3 has 15 residues. DNA of the CDR3: TGTGCCAGCAGCACCCCAGGGAGACTCAATGAAAAACTGTTTTTT. This codes for CASSTPGRLNEKLFF.

This clonotype came up many times. The chain joins TRBV20-1 to TRBJ2-5; D tentatively fits TRBD1 or TRBD2 (6 bases each). CDR1 is DFQATT and CDR2 is SNEGSKA in the germline V gene (reference sequence). V lost 2 bases and J 5 bases, leaving 15 bases between the germline ends. This CDR3 has 14 amino acids. CDR3 sequence (DNA): TGCAGTGCTAGATCGGCAGGAGGGGGGGAGACCCAGTACTTC. Translated: CSARSAGGGETQYF.

The sample holds a few counts of this clonotype. V and J are TRBV12-3 or TRBV12-4 and TRBJ2-7; 12 nucleotides agree with TRBD1. The CDR3 length is 16 residues. J gave up 7 bases and V 4 bases, and 11 bases lay outside the gene matches. The CDR3 nucleotides are TGTGCCAGCAGTTACGCCCCGGGACAGGGGGCACGGGAGCAGTACTTC. Translating it yields CASSYAPGQGAREQYF.